The sample holds a few counts of the clone carrying this T cell receptor (beta chain). No antigen is known for it. This sample was included in a study of T cell responses to AZD1222 COVID-19 vaccine. Repertoires were generated with immunoSEQ multiplex PCR, while TCRdb's copy carries only in-frame clones and drops some. This table has about 120,000 clones, approximately 90% appearing once. Study results and limitations: Just a handful of AZD1222 recipients tested seropositive at baseline. White British people made up most donors, females outnumbered males, and clonal diversity was possibly underestimated.

This receptor was taken from an adult who received the AZD1222 COVID-19 vaccine. The material was peripheral blood, obtained 28 days after the second AZD1222 dose.

CDR3 region: CASSAGQVAEKLFF. In nucleotides, the CDR3 is TGTGCCAGCTCAGCGGGACAGGTTGCGGAAAAACTGTTTTTT. The chain is built from TRBV18 and TRBJ1-4; 8 bases map to TRBD1. Germline V gene sequence: CDR1 KGHSH, CDR2 LQKENI. With V trimmed by 5 bases and J by 8 bases, 7 bases remained unmatched. This CDR3 has 14 amino acids.